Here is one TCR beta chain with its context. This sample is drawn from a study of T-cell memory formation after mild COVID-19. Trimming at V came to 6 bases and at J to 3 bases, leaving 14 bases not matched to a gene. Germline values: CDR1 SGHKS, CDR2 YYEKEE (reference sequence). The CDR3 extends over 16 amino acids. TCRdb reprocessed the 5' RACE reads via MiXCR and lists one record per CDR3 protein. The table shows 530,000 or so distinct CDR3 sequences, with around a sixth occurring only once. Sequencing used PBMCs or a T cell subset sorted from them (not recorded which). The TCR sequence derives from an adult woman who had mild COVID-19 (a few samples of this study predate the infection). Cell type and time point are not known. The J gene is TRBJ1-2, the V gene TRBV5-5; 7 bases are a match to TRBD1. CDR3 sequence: CASKSGVVGTDYGYTF. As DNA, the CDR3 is TGTGCCAGCAAATCTGGAGTCGTCGGGACAGACTATGGCTACACCTTC.